This T cell receptor beta chain was recovered during a study of T cells after yellow fever vaccination (dated by TCRdb to about 2019). Regarding the complete study: The SMART-Seq v4 Ultra Low Input RNA kit was used to prepare libraries from fractions with low cell numbers. Bulk TCR alpha and beta repertoires were sequenced longitudinally to track T-cell clones before and after primary and booster YFV17D yellow fever vaccination. Two healthy male donors, one aged 18 to 30 and one aged 30 to 40 years, made up the cohort. Blood was collected at multiple timepoints before and after primary and secondary immunization, and bulk PBMC replicates and cell subsets were isolated. Beyond this particular receptor, the publication reports: After the booster, most of the clones that had expanded following primary vaccination were detected again (roughly 97% of CD4 and 85% to 90% of CD8), which suggests that memory was broadly maintained. Compared with the primary T-cell response, the secondary T-cell response was weaker but faster, peaking on day 5 rather than day 15. Because the study included only two donors, the extent to which the findings can be generalized is limited. A small fraction of clonotypes appeared in both the CD4 and CD8 compartments, likely as a result of convergent recombination. FACS-sorted repertoires could contain abundant contaminating clonotypes from the bulk population, so computational filtering was required.

The CDR3 sequence holds 12 residues, the cysteine and phenylalanine included. Only CDR3 DNA remains: 36 bases, in frame from the first base. The germline V gene (reference sequence) gives CDR1 as LGHDT and CDR2 as YNNKEL. Deletion took 4 bases off V and 10 bases off J, with a span of 11 bases between the germline ends. Details on this clonotype: Its antigen is not yet known. No base-level quality is on record; no much larger clone is a single base apart.

TCR cDNA was synthesized by 5'RACE template switching, through which a universal primer site and unique molecular identifiers were introduced. Priming of cDNA synthesis was performed from both the TCR alpha and TCR beta constant segments. Library amplification used two PCR steps, and the second PCR step added sample barcodes and sequencing adapters. Libraries were sequenced on Illumina HiSeq 2500 (2x100 bp) or NovaSeq (2x150 bp). Per the source publication's procedure: Demultiplexing of reads and collapsing into UMI consensus sequences were performed with MIGEC, and V(D)J alignment was carried out with MiXCR. Clonotypes responding to the vaccine were identified with edgeR on replicate PBMC samples, with the criteria of FDR below 0.01 and a log2 fold change above 5 up to day 15. CD4 or CD8 identity was assigned to each bulk clonotype according to whether the clonotype was present at higher abundance in the sequenced CD4 repertoire or the sequenced CD8 repertoire. TCRdb itself trimmed the public reads at Q25 with fastp, ran MiXCR and retained productive beta chains. Rows with one shared CDR3 protein collapse into an entry with the most common genes and DNA. TCRdb's processing, not the study's, gives the V and J calls here. This sample comprises a few hundred thousand distinct CDR3 sequences, around 6.8% of them detected only once. The biggest ten clones account for roughly a sixth of the sample.

The treatment or condition label, as the study defines it: live attenuated yellow fever vaccine strain. At every blood-draw timepoint, two biological replicates of bulk PBMCs were collected. A standard Ficoll-Paque protocol was used to isolate PBMCs from peripheral blood. RNA was extracted with TriZol from bulk PBMCs, CD4 and CD8 fractions, and dextramer-positive and dextramer-negative fractions. The source was PBMCs, collected about 49 days after the first yellow fever vaccination. This receptor was obtained from a young man who received the YFV17D yellow fever vaccine. This chain joins TRBV3-1 to TRBJ2-1; the D gene cannot be named for sure. The CDR3 is CASSPPHREQFF. The DNA is TGTGCCAGCAGCCCACCACATCGAGAGCAGTTCTTC.